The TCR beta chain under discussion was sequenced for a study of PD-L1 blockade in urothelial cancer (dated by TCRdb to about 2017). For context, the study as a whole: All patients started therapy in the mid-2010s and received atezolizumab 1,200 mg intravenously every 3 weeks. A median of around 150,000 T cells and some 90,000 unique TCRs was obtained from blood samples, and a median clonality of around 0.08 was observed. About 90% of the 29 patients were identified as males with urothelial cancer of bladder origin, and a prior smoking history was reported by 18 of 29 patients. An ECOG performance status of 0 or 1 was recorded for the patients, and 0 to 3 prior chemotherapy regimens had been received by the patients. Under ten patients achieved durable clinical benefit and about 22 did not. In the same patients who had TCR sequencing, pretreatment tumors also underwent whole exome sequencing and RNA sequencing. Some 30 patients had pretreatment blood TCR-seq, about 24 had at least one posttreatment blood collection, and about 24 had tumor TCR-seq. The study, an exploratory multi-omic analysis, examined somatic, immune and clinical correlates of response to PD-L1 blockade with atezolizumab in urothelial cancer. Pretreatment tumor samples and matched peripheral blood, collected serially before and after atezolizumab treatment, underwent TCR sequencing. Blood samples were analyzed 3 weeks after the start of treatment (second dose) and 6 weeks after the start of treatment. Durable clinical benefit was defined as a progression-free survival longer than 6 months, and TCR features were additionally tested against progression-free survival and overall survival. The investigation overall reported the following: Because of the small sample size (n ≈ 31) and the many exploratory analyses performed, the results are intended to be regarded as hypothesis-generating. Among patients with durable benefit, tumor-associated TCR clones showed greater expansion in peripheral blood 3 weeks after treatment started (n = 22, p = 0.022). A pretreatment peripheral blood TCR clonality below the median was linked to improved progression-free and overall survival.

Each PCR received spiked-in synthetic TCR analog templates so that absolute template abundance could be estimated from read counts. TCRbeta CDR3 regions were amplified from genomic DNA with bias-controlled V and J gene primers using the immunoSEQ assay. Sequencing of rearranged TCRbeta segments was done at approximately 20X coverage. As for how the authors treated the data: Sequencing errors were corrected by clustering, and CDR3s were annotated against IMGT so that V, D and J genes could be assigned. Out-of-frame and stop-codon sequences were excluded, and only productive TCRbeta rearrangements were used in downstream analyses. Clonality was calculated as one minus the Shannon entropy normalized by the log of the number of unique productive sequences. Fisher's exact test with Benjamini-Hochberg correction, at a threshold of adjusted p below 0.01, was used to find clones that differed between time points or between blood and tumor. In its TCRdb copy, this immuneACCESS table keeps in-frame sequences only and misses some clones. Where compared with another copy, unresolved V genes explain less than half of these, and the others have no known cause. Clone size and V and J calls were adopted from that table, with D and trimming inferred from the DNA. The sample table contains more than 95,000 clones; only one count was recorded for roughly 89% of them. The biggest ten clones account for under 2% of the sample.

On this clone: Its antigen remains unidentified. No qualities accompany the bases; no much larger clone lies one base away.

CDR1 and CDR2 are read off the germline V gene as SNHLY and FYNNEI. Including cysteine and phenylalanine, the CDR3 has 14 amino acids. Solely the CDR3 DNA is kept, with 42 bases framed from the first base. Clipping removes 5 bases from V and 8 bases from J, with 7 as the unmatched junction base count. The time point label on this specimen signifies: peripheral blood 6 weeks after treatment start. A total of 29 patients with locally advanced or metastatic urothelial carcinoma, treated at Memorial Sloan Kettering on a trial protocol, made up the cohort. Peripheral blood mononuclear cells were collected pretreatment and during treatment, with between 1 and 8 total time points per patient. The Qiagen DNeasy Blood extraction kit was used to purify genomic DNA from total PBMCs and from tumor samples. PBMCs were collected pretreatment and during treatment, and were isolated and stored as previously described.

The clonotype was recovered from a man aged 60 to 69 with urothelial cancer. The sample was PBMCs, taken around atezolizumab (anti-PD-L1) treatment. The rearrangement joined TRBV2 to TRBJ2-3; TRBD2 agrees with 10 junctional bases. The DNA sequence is TGTGCCAGCAGTAGAGCGGGGGGGTCCGGTACGCAGTATTTT. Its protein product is CASSRAGGSGTQYF.